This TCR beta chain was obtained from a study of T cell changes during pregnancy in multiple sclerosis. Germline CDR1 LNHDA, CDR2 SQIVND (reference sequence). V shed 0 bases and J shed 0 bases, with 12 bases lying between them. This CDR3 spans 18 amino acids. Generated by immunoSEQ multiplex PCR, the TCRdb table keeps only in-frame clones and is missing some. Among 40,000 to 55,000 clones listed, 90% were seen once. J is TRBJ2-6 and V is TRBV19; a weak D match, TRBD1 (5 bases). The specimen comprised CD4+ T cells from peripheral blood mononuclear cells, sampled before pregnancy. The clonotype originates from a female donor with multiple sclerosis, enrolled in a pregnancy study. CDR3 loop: CASSIDGALHSGANVLTF. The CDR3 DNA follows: TGTGCCAGTAGTATAGATGGGGCCCTTCACTCTGGGGCCAACGTCCTGACTTTC.